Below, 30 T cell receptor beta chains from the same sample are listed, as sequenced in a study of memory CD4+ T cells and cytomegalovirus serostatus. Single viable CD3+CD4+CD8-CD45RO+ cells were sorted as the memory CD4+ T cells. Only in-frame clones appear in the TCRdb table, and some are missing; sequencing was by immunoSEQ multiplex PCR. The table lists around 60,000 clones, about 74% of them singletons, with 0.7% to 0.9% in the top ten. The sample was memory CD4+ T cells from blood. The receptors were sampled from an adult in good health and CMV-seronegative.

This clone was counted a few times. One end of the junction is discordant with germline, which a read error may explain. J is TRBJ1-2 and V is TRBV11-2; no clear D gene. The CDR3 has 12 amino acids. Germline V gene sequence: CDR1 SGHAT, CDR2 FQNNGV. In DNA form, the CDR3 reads TGTGCCAGCAGCGTTTCGGAGGGCCCAGCAAACTTC. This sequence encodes CASSVSEGPANF. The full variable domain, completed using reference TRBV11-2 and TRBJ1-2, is EAGVAQSPRYKIIEKRQSVAFWCNPISGHATLYWYQQILGQGPKLLIQFQNNGVVDDSQLPKDRFSAERLKGVDSTLKIQPAKLEDSAVYLCASSVSEGPANFGSGTRLTVV.

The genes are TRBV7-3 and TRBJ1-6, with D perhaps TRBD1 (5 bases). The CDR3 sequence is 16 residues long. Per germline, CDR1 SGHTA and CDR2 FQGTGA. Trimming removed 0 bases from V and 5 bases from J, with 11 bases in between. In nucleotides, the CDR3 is TGTGCCAGCAGCTTAACGGGGGGGGTGAATAATTCACCCCTCCACTTT. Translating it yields CASSLTGGVNNSPLHF.

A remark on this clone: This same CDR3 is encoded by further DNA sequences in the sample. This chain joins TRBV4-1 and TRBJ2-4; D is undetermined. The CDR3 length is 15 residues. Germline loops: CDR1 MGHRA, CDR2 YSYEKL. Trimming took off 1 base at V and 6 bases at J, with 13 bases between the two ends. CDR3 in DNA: TGCGCCAGCAGCCAAGGGAGTAGTGAATTAAACATTCAGTACTTC. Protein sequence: CASSQGSSELNIQYF.

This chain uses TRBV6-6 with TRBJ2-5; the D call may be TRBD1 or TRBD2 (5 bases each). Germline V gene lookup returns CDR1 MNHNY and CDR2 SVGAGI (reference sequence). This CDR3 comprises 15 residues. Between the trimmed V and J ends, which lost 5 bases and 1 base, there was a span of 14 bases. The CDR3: CASSRDRDGQETQYF. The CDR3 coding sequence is TGTGCCAGCAGTAGAGACCGGGACGGCCAAGAGACCCAGTACTTC.

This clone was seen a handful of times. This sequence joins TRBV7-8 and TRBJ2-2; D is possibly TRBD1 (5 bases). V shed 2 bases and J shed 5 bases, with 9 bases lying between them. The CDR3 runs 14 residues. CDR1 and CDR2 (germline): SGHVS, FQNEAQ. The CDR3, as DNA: TGTGCCAGCAGCTTAAGGGGAACAACCGGGGAGCTGTTTTTT. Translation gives CASSLRGTTGELFF.

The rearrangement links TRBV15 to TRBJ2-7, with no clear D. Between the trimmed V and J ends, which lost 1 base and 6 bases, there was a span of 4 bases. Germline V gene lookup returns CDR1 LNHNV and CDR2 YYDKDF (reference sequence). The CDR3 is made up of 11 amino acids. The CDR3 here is CATSRVGEQYF. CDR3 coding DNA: TGTGCCACCAGCAGAGTGGGCGAGCAGTACTTC. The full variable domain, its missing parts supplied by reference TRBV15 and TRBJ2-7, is DAMVIQNPRYQVTQFGKPVTLSCSQTLNHNVMYWYQQKSSQAPKLLFHYYDKDFNNEADTPDNFQSRRPNTSFCFLDIRSPGLGDTAMYLCATSRVGEQYFGPGTRLTVT.

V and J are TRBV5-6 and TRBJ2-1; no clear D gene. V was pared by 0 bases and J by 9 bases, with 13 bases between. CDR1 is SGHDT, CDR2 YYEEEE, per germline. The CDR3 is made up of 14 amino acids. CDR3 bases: TGTGCCAGCAGCTTGGCCCTTAGCTTCGGTGAGCAGTTCTTC. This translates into CASSLALSFGEQFF.

The chain's CDR3 is CASSVLIEQFF. CDR3 nucleotide sequence: TGTGCCAGCAGTGTTTTGATTGAGCAGTTCTTC. V is TRBV2 and J is TRBJ2-1, with no clear D. Trimming removed 4 bases from V and 9 bases from J, with 7 bases in between. CDR1 and CDR2 from the germline V gene are SNHLY and FYNNEI. The CDR3 has 11 amino acids.

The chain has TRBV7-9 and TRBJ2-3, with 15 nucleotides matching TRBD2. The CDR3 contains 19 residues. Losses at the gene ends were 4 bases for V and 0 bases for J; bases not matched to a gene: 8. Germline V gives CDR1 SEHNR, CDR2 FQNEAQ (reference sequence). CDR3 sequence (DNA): TGTGCCAGCAGCTCCGGACTAGCGGGGGGGTATGTTAGCACAGATACGCAGTATTTT. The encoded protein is CASSSGLAGGYVSTDTQYF.

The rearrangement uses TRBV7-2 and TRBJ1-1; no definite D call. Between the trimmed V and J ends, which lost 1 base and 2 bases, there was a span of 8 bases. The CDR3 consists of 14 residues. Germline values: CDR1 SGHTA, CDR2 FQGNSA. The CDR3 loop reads CASSLGRLNTEAFF. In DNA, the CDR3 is TGTGCCAGCAGCTTAGGCAGGCTCAACACTGAAGCTTTCTTT.

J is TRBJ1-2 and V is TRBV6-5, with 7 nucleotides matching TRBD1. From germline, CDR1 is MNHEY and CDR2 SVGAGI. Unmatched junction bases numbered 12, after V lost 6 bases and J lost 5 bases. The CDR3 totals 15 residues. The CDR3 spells CASRPTGAGSYGYTF. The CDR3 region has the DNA TGTGCCAGCAGACCCACAGGGGCAGGGTCTTATGGCTACACCTTC.

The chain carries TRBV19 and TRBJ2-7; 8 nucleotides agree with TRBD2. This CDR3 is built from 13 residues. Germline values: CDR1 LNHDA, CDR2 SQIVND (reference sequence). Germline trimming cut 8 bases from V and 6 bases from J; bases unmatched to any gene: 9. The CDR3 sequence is CASGKGLESEQYF. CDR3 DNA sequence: TGTGCCAGTGGCAAGGGACTAGAGTCCGAGCAGTACTTC.

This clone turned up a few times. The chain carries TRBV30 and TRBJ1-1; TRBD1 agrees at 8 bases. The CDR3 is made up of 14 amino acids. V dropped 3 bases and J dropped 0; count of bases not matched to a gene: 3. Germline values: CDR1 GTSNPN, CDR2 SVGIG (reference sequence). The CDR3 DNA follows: TGTGCCTGGAGCGAGGGACAGGTGAACACTGAAGCTTTCTTT. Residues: CAWSEGQVNTEAFF.

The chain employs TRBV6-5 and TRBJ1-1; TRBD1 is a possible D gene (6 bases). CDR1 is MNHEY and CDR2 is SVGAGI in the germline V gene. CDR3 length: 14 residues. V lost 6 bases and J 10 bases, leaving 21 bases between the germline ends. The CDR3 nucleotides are TGTGCCAGCAGAGTCGGACAGCTTAGGGGTTTAGCTTTCTTT. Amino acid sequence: CASRVGQLRGLAFF.

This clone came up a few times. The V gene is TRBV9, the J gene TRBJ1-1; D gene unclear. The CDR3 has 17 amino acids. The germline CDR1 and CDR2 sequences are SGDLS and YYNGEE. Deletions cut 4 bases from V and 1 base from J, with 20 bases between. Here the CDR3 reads CASSPTLGRIKNTEAFF. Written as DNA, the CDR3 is TGTGCCAGCAGCCCCACACTCGGGAGGATTAAGAACACTGAAGCTTTCTTT. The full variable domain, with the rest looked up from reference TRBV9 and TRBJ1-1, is DSGVTQTPKHLITATGQRVTLRCSPRSGDLSVYWYQQSLDQGLQFLIQYYNGEERAKGNILERFSAQQFPDLHSELNLSSLELGDSALYFCASSPTLGRIKNTEAFFGQGTRLTVV.

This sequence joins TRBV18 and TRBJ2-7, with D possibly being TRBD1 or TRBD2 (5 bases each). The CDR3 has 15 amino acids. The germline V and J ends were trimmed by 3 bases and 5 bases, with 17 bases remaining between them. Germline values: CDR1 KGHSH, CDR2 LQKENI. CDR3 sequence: CASSPTMGPGNEQYF. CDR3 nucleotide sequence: TGTGCCAGCTCACCGACGATGGGACCTGGCAACGAGCAGTACTTC. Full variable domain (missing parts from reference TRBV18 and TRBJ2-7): NAGVMQNPRHLVRRRGQEARLRCSPMKGHSHVYWYRQLPEEGLKFMVYLQKENIIDESGMPKERFSAEFPKEGPSILRIQQVVRGDSAAYFCASSPTMGPGNEQYFGPGTRLTVT.

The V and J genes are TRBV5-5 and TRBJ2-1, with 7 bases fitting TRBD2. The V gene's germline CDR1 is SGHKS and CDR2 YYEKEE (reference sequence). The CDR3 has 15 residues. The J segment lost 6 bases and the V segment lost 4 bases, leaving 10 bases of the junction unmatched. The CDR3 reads CASSLPGLTGNEQFF. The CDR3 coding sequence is TGTGCCAGCAGCCTGCCGGGACTAACTGGCAATGAGCAGTTCTTC.

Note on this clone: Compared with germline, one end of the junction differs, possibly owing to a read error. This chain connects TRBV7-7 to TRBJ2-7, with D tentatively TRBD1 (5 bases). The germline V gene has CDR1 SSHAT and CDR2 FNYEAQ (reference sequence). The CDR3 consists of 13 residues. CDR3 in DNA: TGTGCTAGCAGCTTAGGGGCGAGTTACGAGCAGTACTTC. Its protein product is CASSLGASYEQYF. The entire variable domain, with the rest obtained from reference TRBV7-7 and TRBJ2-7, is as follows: GAGVSQSPRYKVTKRGQDVTLRCDPISSHATLYWYQQALGQGPEFLTYFNYEAQPDKSGLPSDRFSAERPEGSISTLTIQRTEQRDSAMYRCASSLGASYEQYFGPGTRLTVT.

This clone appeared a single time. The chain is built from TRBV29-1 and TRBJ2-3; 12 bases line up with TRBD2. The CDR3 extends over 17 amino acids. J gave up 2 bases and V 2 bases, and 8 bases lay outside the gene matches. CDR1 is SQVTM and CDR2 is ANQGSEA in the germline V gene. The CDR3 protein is CSVESRLAGGTTDTQYF. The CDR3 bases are TGCAGCGTTGAAAGTCGTCTAGCGGGAGGGACCACAGATACGCAGTATTTT.

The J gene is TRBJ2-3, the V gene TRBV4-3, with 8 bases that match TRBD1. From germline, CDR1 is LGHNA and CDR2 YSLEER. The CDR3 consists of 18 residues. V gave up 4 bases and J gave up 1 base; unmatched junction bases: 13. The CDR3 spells CASSPNILGQGGTDTQYF. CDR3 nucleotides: TGCGCCAGCAGCCCCAACATCTTAGGACAGGGCGGCACAGATACGCAGTATTTT.

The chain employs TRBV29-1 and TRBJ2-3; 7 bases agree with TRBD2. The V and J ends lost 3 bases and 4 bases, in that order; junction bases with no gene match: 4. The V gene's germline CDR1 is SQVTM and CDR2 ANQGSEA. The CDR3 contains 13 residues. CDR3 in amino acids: CSVDGAGADTQYF. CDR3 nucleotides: TGCAGCGTTGATGGGGCGGGAGCAGATACGCAGTATTTT.

The CDR3 here is CASSPSGSRGRSDTQYF. For the CDR3, the DNA is TGTGCCAGCTCACCATCGGGGTCCAGGGGGCGCTCAGATACGCAGTATTTT. The chain carries TRBV18 and TRBJ2-3, with 8 bases matching TRBD1. V gave up 2 bases and J gave up 4 bases; unmatched junction bases: 11. CDR1 and CDR2 (germline): KGHSH, LQKENI. The CDR3 extends over 17 amino acids.

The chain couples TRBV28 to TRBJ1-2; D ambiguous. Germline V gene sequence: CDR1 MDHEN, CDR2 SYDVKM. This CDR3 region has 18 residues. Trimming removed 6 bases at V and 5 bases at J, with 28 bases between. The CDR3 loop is CASSTQTSPGGRWYGYTF. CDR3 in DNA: TGTGCCAGCAGCACTCAAACCTCTCCCGGAGGGCGTTGGTATGGCTACACCTTC.

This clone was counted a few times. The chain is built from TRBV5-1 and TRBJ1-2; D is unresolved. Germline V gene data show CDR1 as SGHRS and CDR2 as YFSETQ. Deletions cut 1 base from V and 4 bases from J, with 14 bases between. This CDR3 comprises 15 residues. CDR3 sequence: CASSLNPDWTYGYTF. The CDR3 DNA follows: TGCGCCAGCAGCTTGAACCCAGACTGGACCTATGGCTACACCTTC. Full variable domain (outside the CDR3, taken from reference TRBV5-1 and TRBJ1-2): KAGVTQTPRYLIKTRGQQVTLSCSPISGHRSVSWYQQTPGQGLQFLFEYFSETQRNKGNFPGRFSGRQFSNSRSEMNVSTLELGDSALYLCASSLNPDWTYGYTFGSGTRLTVV.

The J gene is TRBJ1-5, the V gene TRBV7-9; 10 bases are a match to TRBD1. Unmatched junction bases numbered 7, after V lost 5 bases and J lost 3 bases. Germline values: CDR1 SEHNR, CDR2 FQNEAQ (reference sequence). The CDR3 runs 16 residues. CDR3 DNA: TGTGCCAGCAGCCCTGCGGACAGGGGGAACAATCAGCCCCAGCATTTT. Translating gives CASSPADRGNNQPQHF.

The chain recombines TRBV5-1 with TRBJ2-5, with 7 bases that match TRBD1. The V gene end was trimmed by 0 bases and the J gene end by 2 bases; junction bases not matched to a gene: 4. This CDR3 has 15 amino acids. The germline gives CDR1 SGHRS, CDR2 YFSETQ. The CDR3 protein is CASSLGRTGQETQYF. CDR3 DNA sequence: TGCGCCAGCAGCTTGGGTCGGACAGGACAAGAGACCCAGTACTTC. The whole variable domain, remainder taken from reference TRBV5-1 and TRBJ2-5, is KAGVTQTPRYLIKTRGQQVTLSCSPISGHRSVSWYQQTPGQGLQFLFEYFSETQRNKGNFPGRFSGRQFSNSRSEMNVSTLELGDSALYLCASSLGRTGQETQYFGPGTRLLVL.

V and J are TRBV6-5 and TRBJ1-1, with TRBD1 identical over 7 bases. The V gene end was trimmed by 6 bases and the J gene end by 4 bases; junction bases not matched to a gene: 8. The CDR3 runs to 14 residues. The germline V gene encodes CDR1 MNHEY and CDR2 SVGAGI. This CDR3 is CASRSQGMGTEAFF. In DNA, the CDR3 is TGTGCCAGCAGGTCACAGGGGATGGGCACTGAAGCTTTCTTT.

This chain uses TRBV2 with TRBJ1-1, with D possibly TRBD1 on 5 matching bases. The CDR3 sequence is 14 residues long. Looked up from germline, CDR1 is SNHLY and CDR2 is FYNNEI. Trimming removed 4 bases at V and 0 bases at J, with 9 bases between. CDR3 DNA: TGTGCCAGCAGTGCCCTGGGGGTGAACACTGAAGCTTTCTTT. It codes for CASSALGVNTEAFF.

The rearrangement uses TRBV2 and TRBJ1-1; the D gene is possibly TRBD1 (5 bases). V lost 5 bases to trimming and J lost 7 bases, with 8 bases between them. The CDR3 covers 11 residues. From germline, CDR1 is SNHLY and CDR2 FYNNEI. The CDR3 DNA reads TGTGCCAGCAGTAGGGGTGGTGAAGCTTTCTTT. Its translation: CASSRGGEAFF. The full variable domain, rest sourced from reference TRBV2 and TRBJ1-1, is EPEVTQTPSHQVTQMGQEVILRCVPISNHLYFYWYRQILGQKVEFLVSFYNNEISEKSEIFDDQFSVERPDGSNFTLKIRSTKLEDSAMYFCASSRGGEAFFGQGTRLTVV.

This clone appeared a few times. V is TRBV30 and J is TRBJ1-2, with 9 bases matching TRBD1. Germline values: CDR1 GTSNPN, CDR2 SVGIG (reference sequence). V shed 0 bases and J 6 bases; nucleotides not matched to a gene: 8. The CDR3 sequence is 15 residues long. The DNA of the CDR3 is TGTGCCTGGAGTGTTCGAATGGGACAGGGAAATGGCTACACCTTC. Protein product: CAWSVRMGQGNGYTF.